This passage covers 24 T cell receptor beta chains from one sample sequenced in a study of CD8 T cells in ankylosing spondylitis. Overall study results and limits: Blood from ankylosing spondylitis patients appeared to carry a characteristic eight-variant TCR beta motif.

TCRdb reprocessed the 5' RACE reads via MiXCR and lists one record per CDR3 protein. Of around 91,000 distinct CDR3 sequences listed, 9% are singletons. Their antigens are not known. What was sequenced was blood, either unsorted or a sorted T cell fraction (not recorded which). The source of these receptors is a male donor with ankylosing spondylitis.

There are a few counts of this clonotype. In nucleotides, the CDR3 is TGTGCCAGCAGCTTTAGCGGAGGAACCTACAATGAGCAGTTCTTC. It translates to CASSFSGGTYNEQFF. V and J are TRBV5-6 and TRBJ2-1; D might be TRBD2 (6 bases). This CDR3 comprises 15 residues. Germline V gene data show CDR1 as SGHDT and CDR2 as YYEEEE. V lost 2 bases and J 2 bases, leaving 11 bases between the germline ends.

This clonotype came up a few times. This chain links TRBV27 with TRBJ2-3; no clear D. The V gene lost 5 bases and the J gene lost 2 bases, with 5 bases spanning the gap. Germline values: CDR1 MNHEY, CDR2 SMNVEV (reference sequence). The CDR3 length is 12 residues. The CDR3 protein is CASSGYTDTQYF. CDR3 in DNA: TGTGCCAGCAGTGGATACACAGATACGCAGTATTTT.

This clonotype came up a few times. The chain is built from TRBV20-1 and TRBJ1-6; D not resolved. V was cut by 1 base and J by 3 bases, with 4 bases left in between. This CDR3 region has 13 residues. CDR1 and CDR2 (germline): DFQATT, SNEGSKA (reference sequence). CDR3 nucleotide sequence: TGCAGTGCTAGAGTCCTCTATAATTCACCCCTCCACTTT. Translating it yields CSARVLYNSPLHF.

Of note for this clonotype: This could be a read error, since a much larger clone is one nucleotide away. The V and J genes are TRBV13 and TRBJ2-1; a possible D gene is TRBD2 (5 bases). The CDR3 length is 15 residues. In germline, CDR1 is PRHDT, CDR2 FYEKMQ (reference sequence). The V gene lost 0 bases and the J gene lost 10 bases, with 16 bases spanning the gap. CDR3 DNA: TGTGCCAGCAGCTTAGGGGTGGGAGCCCATCAAGAGCAGTTCTTC. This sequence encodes CASSLGVGAHQEQFF.

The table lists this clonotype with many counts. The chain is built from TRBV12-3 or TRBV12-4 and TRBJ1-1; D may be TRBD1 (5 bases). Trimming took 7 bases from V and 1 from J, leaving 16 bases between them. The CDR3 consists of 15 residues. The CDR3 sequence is CASTLGVGPNTEAFF. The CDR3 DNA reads TGTGCCAGCACCCTTGGGGTGGGGCCGAACACTGAAGCTTTCTTT.

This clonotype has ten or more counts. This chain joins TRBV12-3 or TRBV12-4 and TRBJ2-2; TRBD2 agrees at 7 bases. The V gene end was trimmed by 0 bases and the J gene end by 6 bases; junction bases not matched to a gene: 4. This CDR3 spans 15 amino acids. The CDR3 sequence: CASSLAGGPPGELFF. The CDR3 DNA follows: TGTGCCAGCAGTTTAGCGGGAGGGCCCCCCGGGGAGCTGTTTTTT.

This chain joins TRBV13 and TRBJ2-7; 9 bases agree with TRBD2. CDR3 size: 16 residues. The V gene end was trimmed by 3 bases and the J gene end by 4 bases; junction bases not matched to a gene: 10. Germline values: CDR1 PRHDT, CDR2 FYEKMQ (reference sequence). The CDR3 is CASSFSGGRAAYEQYF. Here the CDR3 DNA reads TGTGCCAGCAGCTTTTCTGGCGGGAGGGCCGCTTACGAGCAGTACTTC.

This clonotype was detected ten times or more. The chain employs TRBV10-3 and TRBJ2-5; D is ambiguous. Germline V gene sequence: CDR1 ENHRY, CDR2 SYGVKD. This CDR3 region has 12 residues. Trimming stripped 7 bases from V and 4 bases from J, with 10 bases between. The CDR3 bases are TGTGCCATCAAGGCAGAAGGAGAGACCCAGTACTTC. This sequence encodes CAIKAEGETQYF.

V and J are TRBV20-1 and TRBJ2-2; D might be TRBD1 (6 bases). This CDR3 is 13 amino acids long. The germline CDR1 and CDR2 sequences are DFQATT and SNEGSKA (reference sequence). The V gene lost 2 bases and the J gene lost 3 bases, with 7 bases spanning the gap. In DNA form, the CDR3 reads TGCAGTGCTAGAACAGGGTACACCGGGGAGCTGTTTTTT. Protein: CSARTGYTGELFF.

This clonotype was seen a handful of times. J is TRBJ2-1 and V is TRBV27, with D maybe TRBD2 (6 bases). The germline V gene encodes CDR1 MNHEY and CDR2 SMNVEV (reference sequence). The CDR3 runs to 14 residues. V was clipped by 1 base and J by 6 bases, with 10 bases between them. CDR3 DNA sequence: TGTGCCAGCAGTTTATTGCGGGGCTTCAATGAGCAGTTCTTC. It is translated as CASSLLRGFNEQFF.

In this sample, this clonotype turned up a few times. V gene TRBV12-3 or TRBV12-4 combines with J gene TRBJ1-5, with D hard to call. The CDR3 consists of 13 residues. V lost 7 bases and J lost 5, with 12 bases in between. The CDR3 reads CASTPGAYQPQHF. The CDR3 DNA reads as TGTGCCAGCACCCCAGGCGCCTATCAGCCCCAGCATTTT.

CDR3 coding DNA: TGTGCCAGTGGGGTAGGGGCCGAGCAGTACTTC. Translation: CASGVGAEQYF. This rearrangement joins TRBV19 to TRBJ2-7, with D possibly matching TRBD1 (5 bases). Per germline, CDR1 LNHDA and CDR2 SQIVND (reference sequence). The CDR3 is made up of 11 amino acids. With 8 bases removed from V and 6 bases from J, the gap between germline ends came to 11 bases.

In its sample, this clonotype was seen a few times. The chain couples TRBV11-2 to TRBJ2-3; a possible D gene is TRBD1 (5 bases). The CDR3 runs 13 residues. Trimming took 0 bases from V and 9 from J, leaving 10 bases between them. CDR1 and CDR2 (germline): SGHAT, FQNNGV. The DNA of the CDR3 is TGTGCCAGCAGCTTAGATCTGGGGCAAACGCAGTATTTT. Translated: CASSLDLGQTQYF. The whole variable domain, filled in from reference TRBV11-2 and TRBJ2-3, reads EAGVAQSPRYKIIEKRQSVAFWCNPISGHATLYWYQQILGQGPKLLIQFQNNGVVDDSQLPKDRFSAERLKGVDSTLKIQPAKLEDSAVYLCASSLDLGQTQYFGPGTRLTVL.

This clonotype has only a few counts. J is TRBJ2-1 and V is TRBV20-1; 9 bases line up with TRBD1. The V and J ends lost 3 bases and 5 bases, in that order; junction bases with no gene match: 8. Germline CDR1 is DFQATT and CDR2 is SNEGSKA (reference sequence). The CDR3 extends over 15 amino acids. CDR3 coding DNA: TGCAGTGCTAGCCCCGGGACAGGGTTAAACAATGAGCAGTTCTTC. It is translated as CSASPGTGLNNEQFF.

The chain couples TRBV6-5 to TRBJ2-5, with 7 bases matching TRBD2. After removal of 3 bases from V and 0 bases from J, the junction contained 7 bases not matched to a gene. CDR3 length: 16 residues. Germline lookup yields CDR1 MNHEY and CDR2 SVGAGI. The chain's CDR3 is CASSYLASGNQETQYF. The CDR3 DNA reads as TGTGCCAGCAGTTATTTGGCTAGCGGAAACCAAGAGACCCAGTACTTC.

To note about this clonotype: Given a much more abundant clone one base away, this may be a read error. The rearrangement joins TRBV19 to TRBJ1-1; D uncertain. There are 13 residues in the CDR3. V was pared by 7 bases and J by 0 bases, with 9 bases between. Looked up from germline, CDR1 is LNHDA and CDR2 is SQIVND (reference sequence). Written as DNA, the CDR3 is TGTGCCAGTATTATTGTGGTGAACACTGAAGCTTTCTTT. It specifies CASIIVVNTEAFF.

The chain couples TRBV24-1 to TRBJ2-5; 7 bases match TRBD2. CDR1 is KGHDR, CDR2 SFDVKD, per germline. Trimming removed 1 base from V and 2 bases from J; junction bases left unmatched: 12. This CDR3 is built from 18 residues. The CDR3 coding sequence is TGTGCCACCAGTGATTTAGGTTTGGAGCGGGACGAACAAGAGACCCAGTACTTC. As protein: CATSDLGLERDEQETQYF.

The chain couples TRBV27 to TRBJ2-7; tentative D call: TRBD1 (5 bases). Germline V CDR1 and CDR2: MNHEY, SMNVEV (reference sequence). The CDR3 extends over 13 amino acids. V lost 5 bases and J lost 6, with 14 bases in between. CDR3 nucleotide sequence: TGTGCCAGCAGTCTAAGGGGTTATCGCGAGCAGTACTTC. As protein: CASSLRGYREQYF.

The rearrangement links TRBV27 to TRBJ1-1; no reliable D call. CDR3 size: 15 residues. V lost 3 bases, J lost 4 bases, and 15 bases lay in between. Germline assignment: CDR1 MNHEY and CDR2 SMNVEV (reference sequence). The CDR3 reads CASSFFAGSGTEAFF. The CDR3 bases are TGTGCCAGCAGTTTTTTTGCGGGTTCGGGCACTGAAGCTTTCTTT.

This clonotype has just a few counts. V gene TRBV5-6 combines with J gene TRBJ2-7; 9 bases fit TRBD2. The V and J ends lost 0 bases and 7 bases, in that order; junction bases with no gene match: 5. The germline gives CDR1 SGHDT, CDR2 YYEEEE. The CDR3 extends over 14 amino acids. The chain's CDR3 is CASSLGLAVWEQYF. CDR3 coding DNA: TGTGCCAGCAGCTTGGGACTAGCGGTCTGGGAGCAGTACTTC.

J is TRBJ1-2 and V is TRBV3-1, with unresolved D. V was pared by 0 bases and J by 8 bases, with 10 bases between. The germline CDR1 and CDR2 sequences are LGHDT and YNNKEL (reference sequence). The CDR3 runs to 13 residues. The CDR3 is CASSQDPTDGYTF. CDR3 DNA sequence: TGTGCCAGCAGCCAAGATCCAACAGACGGCTACACCTTC.

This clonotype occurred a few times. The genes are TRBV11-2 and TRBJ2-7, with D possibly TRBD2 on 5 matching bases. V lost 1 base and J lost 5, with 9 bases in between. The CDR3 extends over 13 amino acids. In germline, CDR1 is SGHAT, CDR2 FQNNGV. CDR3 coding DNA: TGTGCCAGCAGCTTAGCCTCGGGAAACGAGCAGTACGTC. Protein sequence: CASSLASGNEQYV.

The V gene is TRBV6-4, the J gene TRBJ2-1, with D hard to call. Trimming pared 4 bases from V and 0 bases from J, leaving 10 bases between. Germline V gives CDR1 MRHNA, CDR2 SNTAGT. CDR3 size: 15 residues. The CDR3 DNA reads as TGTGCCAGCAGTGTAGAGAAGAGCTCCTACAATGAGCAGTTCTTC. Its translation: CASSVEKSSYNEQFF.

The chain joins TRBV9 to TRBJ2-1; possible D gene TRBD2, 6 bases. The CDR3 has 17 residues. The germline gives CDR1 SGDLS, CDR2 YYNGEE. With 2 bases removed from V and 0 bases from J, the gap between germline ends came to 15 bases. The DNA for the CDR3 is TGTGCCAGCAGCGTTCGGGGTGGCGGGACCTCCTACAATGAGCAGTTCTTC. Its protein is CASSVRGGGTSYNEQFF.